One and the same sample provided the 3 T cell receptor beta chains below, sequenced in a study of beta chain features in type 1 diabetes. Study-level points and caveats: Moderately but significantly shorter TCRB CDR3s were found in Type 1 diabetes patients in all four CD4+ subsets.

Since all of the isolated RNA was reverse transcribed, expressed TCRB transcripts were what got sequenced. The method was immunoSEQ multiplex PCR; TCRdb's version includes in-frame clones alone and lacks a portion of them. The sample includes about 160,000 clones, 50% to 70% of them seen just once. These receptors' antigens are unknown. Sequenced sample: naive CD4+ T cells from blood. The receptor source for this set is a man aged 25-40 years with type 1 diabetes.

V usage is TRBV6-1 and J usage is TRBJ2-4; TRBD2 might be the D (5 bases). Per germline, CDR1 MNHNS and CDR2 SASEGT. The CDR3 is made up of 13 amino acids. V was clipped by 1 base and J by 8 bases, with 9 bases between them. The CDR3 sequence is CASSEDSRDIQYF. Written as DNA, the CDR3 is TGTGCCAGCAGTGAAGATTCGAGGGACATTCAGTACTTC.

The chain links TRBV30 to TRBJ1-1; D gene uncertain. Per germline, CDR1 GTSNPN and CDR2 SVGIG (reference sequence). V lost 2 bases and J lost 3, with 10 bases in between. The CDR3 is made up of 13 amino acids. The CDR3 DNA sequence: TGTGCCTGGAGTCGCCAGGCAGACACTGAAGCTTTCTTT. Amino acids: CAWSRQADTEAFF.

This chain joins TRBV15 and TRBJ2-5; D perhaps matches TRBD1 (5 bases). The CDR3 totals 14 residues. The V and J ends lost 0 bases and 2 bases respectively, with 7 bases between them. Looked up from germline, CDR1 is LNHNV and CDR2 is YYDKDF (reference sequence). The CDR3 loop reads CATSRETAQETQYF. In nucleotides, the CDR3 is TGTGCCACCAGCAGAGAGACAGCACAAGAGACCCAGTACTTC.